This T cell receptor (beta chain) derives from a study of human T cells and chemical hapten exposure. This clonotype was picked up many times. As to time point: patch test 2, 6 weeks after DPC sensitization. Documented treatment: therapeutic diphenylcyclopropenone sensitization with weekly scalp DPC. Venepuncture was done earlier than the placement of each patch test. TCRdb itself ran the RACE reads through MiXCR, one entry per CDR3 protein. The sample contains 110,000 to 150,000 distinct CDR3 sequences, about 10% of which appear only once. CDR1 and CDR2 (germline): SQVTM, ANQGSEA. CDR3 size: 12 residues. Trimming left V 6 bases short and J 2 bases short, with 9 bases between.

The chain employs TRBV29-1 and TRBJ2-3, with D hard to call. Sequences were derived from whole blood, sampled in connection with sensitization to the hapten diphenylcyclopropenone (DPC). The clonotype comes from a woman in her fifties or sixties with alopecia areata. Some clones in this sample may be carry-over from other donors' samples. The chain's CDR3 is CSVGLITDTQYF. The CDR3 DNA sequence: TGCAGCGTCGGTCTTATCACAGATACGCAGTATTTT.